One and the same sample provided the 17 T cell receptor beta chains below, sequenced in a study of T cell responses to AZD1222 COVID-19 vaccine (dated by TCRdb to the early 2020s). The library was made by the immunoSEQ multiplex PCR assay. Imported from immuneACCESS, the table was reduced by TCRdb to in-frame sequences with V and J called. These copies leave out some clones; in studies compared against another copy, an unresolved V gene accounts for under half, and the cause of the remainder is not known. The table for this sample lists some 150,000 clones; roughly nine tenths of them were counted only once. Together, the top ten hold under 2% of the sample. This sample's time point label indicates: about 28 days (+/-7) after the second vaccine dose. This specimen consisted of peripheral blood, obtained 28 days after the second AZD1222 dose. The source of these receptors is an adult who received the AZD1222 COVID-19 vaccine.

J is TRBJ2-7 and V is TRBV19, with D maybe TRBD1 (6 bases). The germline V and J ends were trimmed by 1 base and 2 bases, with 12 bases remaining between them. CDR1 and CDR2 (germline): LNHDA, SQIVND (reference sequence). CDR3 length equals 15 residues. CDR3 DNA sequence: TGTGCCAGTAGTATAGTTGTGGGGGCACCCTACGAGCAGTACTTC. Amino acid sequence: CASSIVVGAPYEQYF.

The chain recombines TRBV27 with TRBJ2-5; maybe TRBD1 (7 bases). CDR1 and CDR2 from the germline V gene are MNHEY and SMNVEV (reference sequence). This CDR3 contains 13 residues. Trimming took off 4 bases at V and 7 bases at J, with 13 bases between the two ends. DNA of the CDR3: TGTGCCAGCAGTTCAGGGGGGCCCTGGACCCAGTACTTC. It is translated as CASSSGGPWTQYF.

DNA for the CDR3: TGTGCCAAAAACACCATATATTTT. The encoded protein is CAKNTIYF. The chain has TRBV5-3 and TRBJ1-3; D call uncertain. TRBV5-3 is an ORF, with its function uncertain. Trimming stripped 9 bases from V and 6 bases from J, with 1 base between. The length of the CDR3 is 8 residues.

The chain uses TRBV30 and TRBJ2-1, with 10 bases matching TRBD1. Germline V lookup: CDR1 GTSNPN, CDR2 SVGIG (reference sequence). This CDR3 region has 14 residues. V was pared by 6 bases and J by 3 bases, with 5 bases of the junction left unmatched. The CDR3 nucleotides read TGTGCCTGCCCCCGGACAGGGGGCTACAATGAGCAGTTCTTC. Protein product: CACPRTGGYNEQFF.

V is TRBV6-5 and J is TRBJ1-1; D is uncertain. Germline values: CDR1 MNHEY, CDR2 SVGAGI. V lost 2 bases, J lost 0 bases, and 13 bases lay in between. This CDR3 is 16 amino acids long. The CDR3 DNA follows: TGTGCCAGCAGTTACGGCTCTGGAATAGTGAACACTGAAGCTTTCTTT. Its translation is CASSYGSGIVNTEAFF.

The chain joins TRBV2 to TRBJ2-5; D unresolved. CDR1 is SNHLY and CDR2 is FYNNEI in the germline V gene. This CDR3 is built from 9 residues. The V and J ends lost 9 bases and 7 bases respectively, with 6 bases between them. DNA for the CDR3: TGTGCCAGTTCAGGGACCCAGTACTTC. Protein sequence: CASSGTQYF.

This rearrangement joins TRBV7-9 to TRBJ2-5; D uncertain. Germline CDR1 and CDR2: SEHNR and FQNEAQ (reference sequence). The CDR3 contains 13 residues. Trimming shortened V by 4 bases and J by 1 base, and 7 bases separated the two germline ends. CDR3 in DNA: TGTGCCAGCAGCTCCCGGGCCCAAGAGACCCAGTACTTC. As protein: CASSSRAQETQYF.

V and J are TRBV6-6 and TRBJ2-5; D is ambiguous. V dropped 4 bases and J dropped 2 bases, with 14 bases sitting between them. This CDR3 region has 15 residues. The germline gives CDR1 MNHNY, CDR2 SVGAGI (reference sequence). In DNA, the CDR3 is TGTGCCAGCAGTTGCAAGTGGGCAGGTCAAGAGACCCAGTACTTC. Amino acid sequence: CASSCKWAGQETQYF.

The table lists this clone with a count of one. The rearrangement joins TRBV18 to TRBJ2-5, with a tentative D call TRBD1 (5 bases). This CDR3 spans 15 amino acids. The germline V gene encodes CDR1 KGHSH and CDR2 LQKENI. Trimming removed 3 bases at V and 4 bases at J, with 15 bases between. The DNA for the CDR3 is TGTGCCAGCTCACCTTTGAAGGGGCGCGGAGAGACCCAGTACTTC. The encoded protein is CASSPLKGRGETQYF.

The V gene is TRBV7-9, the J gene TRBJ1-1; D gene unclear. Germline V CDR1 and CDR2: SEHNR, FQNEAQ (reference sequence). The CDR3 contains 14 residues. Trimming cost V 4 bases and J 1 base, with 10 bases left between them. The CDR3 protein is CASSSWTGNTEAFF. DNA of the CDR3: TGTGCCAGCAGCTCCTGGACGGGGAACACTGAAGCTTTCTTT.

The gene calls are TRBV4-3 and TRBJ2-3, with a possible D match to TRBD2 (5 bases). The germline gives CDR1 LGHNA, CDR2 YSLEER. The CDR3 loop spans 16 amino acids. Trimming took 4 bases from V and 0 from J, leaving 14 bases between them. CDR3 bases: TGCGCCAGCAGCCCAGCCTGGCGGGCAAGCACAGATACGCAGTATTTT. This sequence encodes CASSPAWRASTDTQYF.

CDR3: CASSSSGSRWQETQYF. The CDR3 coding sequence is TGTGCCAGCAGTTCGAGCGGGAGTAGATGGCAAGAGACCCAGTACTTC. This chain connects TRBV2 to TRBJ2-5; 8 bases map to TRBD2. From germline, CDR1 is SNHLY and CDR2 FYNNEI. The V segment lost 5 bases and the J segment 2 bases; nucleotides outside the gene matches: 10. This CDR3 is 16 amino acids long.

The chain combines TRBV28 with TRBJ1-2; D is uncertain. The germline gives CDR1 MDHEN, CDR2 SYDVKM. V was clipped by 4 bases and J by 8 bases, with 11 bases between them. The CDR3 extends over 12 amino acids. CDR3 bases: TGTGCCAGCAGTTCGCCCGTGGGGGGCTACACCTTC. Translation: CASSSPVGGYTF.

V and J are TRBV9 and TRBJ2-1; D ambiguous. The V end lost 3 bases, the J end lost 9 bases, and 13 bases lay between the germline ends. This CDR3 has 13 residues. Looked up from germline, CDR1 is SGDLS and CDR2 is YYNGEE. The CDR3 DNA is TGTGCCAGCAGCGCCGGAGCCCGTGGTGAGCAGTTCTTC. Translation gives CASSAGARGEQFF.

The chain recombines TRBV19 with TRBJ1-1; possibly TRBD1 for D (5 bases). V was cut by 3 bases and J by 0 bases, with 17 bases left in between. The CDR3 is 17 amino acids. The germline V gene encodes CDR1 LNHDA and CDR2 SQIVND (reference sequence). CDR3 region: CASSIQRGIKLNTEAFF. In DNA form, the CDR3 reads TGTGCCAGTAGTATCCAGCGGGGGATAAAGTTGAACACTGAAGCTTTCTTT. Looking up the rest from reference TRBV19 and TRBJ1-1 gives the full variable domain: DGGITQSPKYLFRKEGQNVTLSCEQNLNHDAMYWYRQDPGQGLRLIYYSQIVNDFQKGDIAEGYSVSREKKESFPLTVTSAQKNPTAFYLCASSIQRGIKLNTEAFFGQGTRLTVV.

The chain has TRBV5-1 and TRBJ2-1, with TRBD2 identical over 14 bases. The V segment lost 4 bases and the J segment 7 bases; nucleotides outside the gene matches: 1. The CDR3 covers 14 residues. The germline V gene has CDR1 SGHRS and CDR2 YFSETQ. CDR3 residues: CASSRTSGGNEQFF. The DNA of the CDR3 is TGCGCCAGCAGCCGGACTAGCGGGGGGAATGAGCAGTTCTTC.

The rearrangement joins TRBV18 to TRBJ1-1; 7 nucleotides align to TRBD1. Trimming cost V 4 bases and J 2 bases; bases outside gene matches: 13. The CDR3 runs 17 residues. Germline V gene sequence: CDR1 KGHSH, CDR2 LQKENI. The CDR3 protein is CASSRTGPGQTNTEAFF. In DNA form, the CDR3 reads TGTGCCAGCTCACGAACTGGGCCGGGACAGACAAACACTGAAGCTTTCTTT.